These 8 T cell receptor beta chains were sequenced from one sample in a study of vaccination effects on CD4 cells after COVID-19. With the ViraFEST assay, the study expanded antigen-specific CD4+ T cells using viral peptide pools, then sequenced them. Once cultured for roughly 10 days, the cells underwent separation to obtain CD4+ T cells. These receptors' antigens are unknown. Some clones are missing from TCRdb's copy, which holds only in-frame ones; the method was immunoSEQ multiplex PCR. The data hold 55,000 to 65,000 clones, with more than 80% observed a single time. The sequences come from CD4+ T cells from PBMCs cultured with HCoV-229E spike peptides, collected before COVID-19 vaccination. These receptors came from a human donor who received a COVID-19 vaccine.

This chain links TRBV7-2 with TRBJ1-4, with D possibly matching TRBD1 (5 bases). This CDR3 is built from 15 residues. With 2 bases removed from V and 8 bases from J, the gap between germline ends came to 15 bases. Germline lookup yields CDR1 SGHTA and CDR2 FQGNSA. CDR3 region: CASSLFGGSGEKLFF. The CDR3 DNA follows: TGTGCCAGCAGCTTATTCGGGGGTTCGGGAGAAAAACTGTTTTTT.

The rearrangement links TRBV19 to TRBJ2-3, with D hard to call. The CDR3 loop spans 14 amino acids. V lost 1 base and J lost 1, with 6 bases in between. Germline CDR1 LNHDA, CDR2 SQIVND (reference sequence). CDR3 DNA: TGTGCCAGTAGTATAGGGATGGGCACAGATACGCAGTATTTT. Residues: CASSIGMGTDTQYF.

J is TRBJ2-6 and V is TRBV21-1; the tabulated D call, TRBD2, remains unverified against the DNA. TRBV21-1 is termed a pseudogene. The CDR3 runs to 19 residues. For the CDR3, the DNA is TGTGCCAGCAGCAAAGGACGGGGAATTGATTATGGGGGGGCCAACGTCCTGACTTTC. Its protein is CASSKGRGIDYGGANVLTF.

This chain's CDR3 is CATSMGATASQETQYF. In DNA, the CDR3 is TGTGCCACCAGCATGGGAGCTACGGCTTCCCAAGAGACCCAGTACTTC. The rearrangement links TRBV15 to TRBJ2-5; D possibly corresponds to TRBD2 (5 bases). Trimming shortened V by 4 bases and J by 1 base, and 16 bases separated the two germline ends. This CDR3 is built from 16 residues. CDR1 is LNHNV and CDR2 is YYDKDF in the germline V gene (reference sequence).

The V and J genes are TRBV14 and TRBJ1-1; no firm D call. CDR3 length equals 13 residues. V was clipped by 2 bases and J by 1 base, with 5 bases between them. Germline loops: CDR1 SGHDN, CDR2 FVKESK. The CDR3 is CASSQSANTEAFF. CDR3 nucleotide sequence: TGTGCCAGCAGCCAAAGCGCGAACACTGAAGCTTTCTTT.

The chain couples TRBV6-5 to TRBJ2-1; 7 bases map to TRBD1. The J segment lost 4 bases and the V segment lost 4 bases, leaving 7 bases of the junction unmatched. Germline CDR1 MNHEY, CDR2 SVGAGI. This CDR3 region has 15 residues. The CDR3 here is CASSSGTVAYNEQFF. In DNA form, the CDR3 reads TGTGCCAGCAGTTCAGGGACAGTAGCTTACAATGAGCAGTTCTTC.

V and J are TRBV28 and TRBJ2-2; D is perhaps TRBD1 (6 bases). Germline values: CDR1 MDHEN, CDR2 SYDVKM. This CDR3 comprises 13 residues. The germline V and J ends were trimmed by 4 bases and 6 bases, with 9 bases remaining between them. CDR3 in amino acids: CASSSGVPGELFF. CDR3 sequence (DNA): TGTGCCAGCAGTTCAGGGGTTCCCGGGGAGCTGTTTTTT.

This chain links TRBV30 with TRBJ1-5, with 8 positions matching TRBD1. After removal of 0 bases from V and 8 bases from J, the junction contained 15 bases not matched to a gene. The CDR3 covers 17 residues. From germline, CDR1 is GTSNPN and CDR2 SVGIG (reference sequence). DNA for the CDR3: TGTGCCTGGAGTGTAGGGAGGACAGGGTTGGCGTTTGAGCCCCAGCATTTT. Translation: CAWSVGRTGLAFEPQHF.